This T cell receptor beta chain was captured by sequencing in a study of shared clonotypes between healthy human individuals (dated by TCRdb to 2020 to 2022). General notes on the study: The cohort included three men and a couple of women between 18 and 49 years of age. Different laboratories and diverse techniques were used to prepare libraries and sequence TCR repertoires, to increase sequencing depth and limit assay-specific biases. Between about 0.9 and 9 billion PBMCs per donor were obtained by leukapheresis. For each donor, CD4 naive and CD4 memory were each run on three plates, CD8 naive on two plates, and CD8 memory on one plate. To estimate repertoire size and how much clonotypes are shared between individuals, the study performed deep sequencing of blood TCR repertoires from roughly five healthy adults. General study outcomes and caveats: Sampling was restricted to blood, and TCR repertoires in tissue are likely to differ from TCR repertoires in blood. Because the study included only a small number of donors, the genetic and exposure-history diversity represented was limited. Incomplete sequencing was indicated by rarefaction of sorted-subset datasets, despite the large sequencing depth. Pairwise subsampling indicated that sequencing depth was expected to affect the degree of clonotype sharing among donors. Sharing across a few donors was observed for 5% to 6.5% of naive CD4, 3% to 4% of naive CD8, about 2.5% of memory CD4, and 0.4% of memory CD8 clonotypes. Higher generation probabilities were observed for clonotypes shared by all four sorted-subset donors than for non-shared clonotypes. Estimated clonotype richness was generally larger for naive than for memory subsets.

Concerning this clone: Its antigen is currently not known. No much larger clone is present one base from it, and per-base qualities are unavailable.

TCR CDR3 regions were amplified from genomic DNA by multiplex PCR using the deep immunoSEQ assay. Genomic DNA extracted from each cell subset was distributed evenly over all wells of several immunoSEQ 96-well plates, and each plate served as one replicate. Each replicate PCR for sorted subsets received about 220 ng genomic DNA, equal to tens of thousands of T cell genomes. The purified libraries were quantified using a Qubit 3.0 fluorometer, sized with a Bioanalyzer 2100, and then quantified again using the KAPA Library Quantification kit. Every immunoSEQ 96-well plate was sequenced on a separate single-read 150-cycle Illumina NextSeq 550 flow cell. The authors' pipeline ran thus. Because only junctional sequences without quality scores were contained in the immunoSEQ output, filtering matching that applied to full-length reads could not be performed. To assign V/J genes and CDR3, sequences were annotated against IMGT germline references using PyIR, a Python wrapper for IgBLAST v1.9. Reads were filtered out if the reads had weak V/J assignments (E-value above 1e-6), no CDR3, stop codons, out-of-frame junctions, or ambiguous translated residues. A V3J clonotype was defined by an identical inferred V gene, J gene, and CDR3 amino acid sequence. Percentage overlap between repertoires was calculated by dividing the number of shared unique clonotypes by the size of the smaller repertoire. Repertoire richness was assessed with RTK rarefaction, the Chao1 estimator, and Recon v2.1 estimates of unobserved clonotypes. OLGA was used to compute generation probabilities for all TCRbeta clonotypes that the gDNA method yielded from a handful of donors. Imported from immuneACCESS, the table was reduced by TCRdb to in-frame sequences with V and J called. These copies leave out some clones; in studies compared against another copy, an unresolved V gene accounts for under half, and the cause of the remainder is not known. V and J calls and clone size are as listed in that table; D and trimming were resolved from the DNA. A total of about 2 million clones appear in this sample, less than 95% of them only once. The ten largest clonotypes hold 0.85% to 1.2% of the sample.

The CDR3 goes from the cysteine to the phenylalanine over 13 residues. Solely the CDR3 DNA is kept, with 39 bases framed from the first base. CDR1 and CDR2, looked up from the germline V gene (reference sequence), are MNHNY and SVGAGI. V is pruned by 6 bases and J by 2 bases, leaving 4 bases of the junction without a gene match. CD8 naive samples consisted of CD45RO-negative cells that were positively selected for CCR7, yielding a CD45RA+CCR7+ population without TemRA cells. The donors were healthy, HIV-negative adults who had no recently reported acute infections or vaccinations. Every donor was a Caucasian adult residing in Nashville, Tennessee, USA. Blood was obtained by leukapheresis, after which PBMCs were separated by Ficoll-Histopaque density gradient centrifugation and cryopreserved in liquid nitrogen vapor phase. Analytical flow cytometry was used to check the purity and quantity of each magnetically sorted T cell population. Genomic DNA was isolated from each sorted fraction and quantified by UV absorbance on a Nanodrop 2000c.

The clonotype was recovered from a man aged 18 to 29 in good health. The sample was naive CD8+ T cells sorted from blood. The cell subset or site label, as the study defines it: CD45RA+CCR7+. The chain employs TRBV6-6 and TRBJ2-7; 7 bases in the junction line up with TRBD1. The DNA sequence reads TGTGCCAGCAGCCCTGGGACAGCCTACGAGCAGTACTTC. Its coded protein is CASSPGTAYEQYF.